The clone carrying this TCR beta chain appeared a few times. This entry belongs to a study of blood T cell repertoires in COVID-19. The CDR3 has 13 amino acids. Trimming pared 1 base from V and 1 base from J, leaving 7 bases between. Germline CDR1 is GTSNPN and CDR2 is SVGIG (reference sequence). Produced via immunoSEQ multiplex PCR; TCRdb's table is partial and in-frame only. The sample lists some 330,000 clones, approximately 87% occurring once. Sequenced material: PBMCs or T cells enriched from blood (not recorded which). The rearrangement joins TRBV30 to TRBJ1-1; D gene unclear. The TCR comes from a man aged 40-49 years in a cohort exposed to, infected with or recovered from COVID-19 (not recorded which). The CDR3 nucleotides are TGTGCCTGGAGTGCAACTGAGAACACTGAAGCTTTCTTT. Its translation: CAWSATENTEAFF.